The present T cell receptor beta chain was sequenced within a study of shared clonotypes between healthy human individuals. Details on this clone: What it binds is not known.

TCRdb's table, derived via immunoSEQ multiplex PCR, lists solely in-frame clones and lacks some. The table shows roughly 640,000 clones, with around 97% occurring only once. Study-level results: Of the naive CD4 clonotypes, around 5% were shared across several donors. Shared clonotypes across all four donors exceeded non-shared ones in generation probability.

The junction had 4 bases not matched to a gene; V was cut back by 4 bases and J by 4 bases. The CDR3 is made up of 15 amino acids. The germline gives CDR1 SGHRS, CDR2 YFSETQ. The sequence was collected from a woman in her thirties in good health. The V call is TRBV5-1, the J call TRBJ1-3; 11 bases match TRBD1. Material for sequencing was naive CD4+ T cells sorted from blood. Sample subset: CD45RA+ positively selected. The DNA of the CDR3 is TGCGCCAGCAGCCCGGACAGGGGGCACGGAAACACCATATATTTT. This encodes CASSPDRGHGNTIYF.